This record concerns one T cell receptor (beta chain) sequence. Measured with immunoSEQ multiplex PCR; TCRdb has only the in-frame clones, and not every one. The table includes about 2.3 million clones, about 90% detected once. The data were obtained in a study of shared clonotypes between healthy human individuals. The CDR3 spans 15 residues. CDR1 is SGHRS and CDR2 is YFSETQ in the germline V gene. Trimming stripped 1 base from V and 1 base from J, with 11 bases between. The sequence was collected from a man aged 18 to 35 in good health. Some clones in this sample may be carry-over from other donors' samples. The sequencing sample was made of naive CD4+ T cells from PBMCs. Subset indicated: CD45RA+ positively selected. The chain couples TRBV5-1 to TRBJ1-1; D remains ambiguous. CDR3 nucleotides: TGCGCCAGCAGCTTGTATGGGCCAAAGAACACTGAAGCTTTCTTT. It encodes CASSLYGPKNTEAFF.